The clone carrying this TCR beta chain has ten or more counts. These data belong to a study of regulatory T cells in long-lasting Graves disease. For the study at large: Antithyroid drug use was under 3 months in newly diagnosed Graves' patients.

Library construction for TCR beta used iRepertoire HTBI primers and Arm-PCR of CDR3 regions. TCRdb processed the multiplex PCR reads anew with MiXCR; each CDR3 protein has one entry. The repertoire holds more than 400,000 distinct CDR3 sequences, with 15% to 20% as singletons. The CDR3 totals 12 residues. V was trimmed by 7 bases and J by 3 bases, leaving 10 bases between them. Germline values: CDR1 MDHEN, CDR2 SYDVKM. The time point here: newly diagnosed GD, antithyroid drugs for less than 3 months. Scientists built the TCR library using RNA that was extracted from PBMCs. The same data also contributed to another study, on T cells in Graves' hyperthyroidism and ophthalmopathy.

Sequencing used peripheral blood mononuclear cells (PBMCs), obtained at new diagnosis, from a patient treated with antithyroid drugs. The clonotype comes from a man aged 35 to 55 with Graves disease. The chain employs TRBV28 and TRBJ2-7; a weak D match, TRBD2 (5 bases). The CDR3 loop reads CASTAGLYEQYF. The CDR3, as DNA: TGTGCCAGCACGGCGGGCCTCTACGAGCAGTACTTC.